A single T cell receptor beta chain is shown here with its context. No cognate antigen has been identified for it. No base quality values were provided; no much bigger clone lies one nucleotide off. The immunoSEQ kit was used, according to the manufacturer's recommendations, to generate TCR beta libraries from genomic DNA. For library preparation, a first multiplex PCR was performed with proprietary primers, followed by a second PCR in which unique barcodes were added, and bead cleanups were performed after each round. A kit-provided positive control reaction and a negative control reaction were included in every sample batch. The final libraries were assessed on an Agilent 4200 TapeStation D1000 ScreenTape, pooled by volume, and quantified by qPCR. Sequencing was performed on an Illumina NextSeq500 with a MidOutput 150-cycle cartridge, and 156 Read1 and 15 Index1 cycles were run with kit custom primers. The pooled library was loaded at roughly 0.96 pM, with an approximately 19% PhiX control spiked in. Regarding the original processing steps: The vendor-processed data were analyzed in R, and a clonotype was defined as all T cells that share the same CDR3 nucleotide sequence. In the clone abundance analyses, frequencies were normalized to the 10,000 most abundant clones in each sample. Public T cell clones, which averaged fewer than five per sample, were removed prior to analysis. The dominant motif analysis was done with ImmunoMap using the PAM10 matrix, a gap penalty of 30, and a homology threshold of 0.3, and motifs with a cumulative frequency of at least 0.01 were considered dominant. A difference in abundance of at least 32-fold between compartments was used to define tumor-enriched and baseline blood-enriched clonotypes. Similarity between tumor and blood repertoires was quantified using the Baroni-Urbani and Buser coefficient, and groups were compared with two-tailed Wilcoxon tests in R. The table comes from immuneACCESS by way of TCRdb, which keeps in-frame sequences with V and J called. Part of the clones is missing from these tables; in studies checked, under half for an unresolved V gene and the rest for unknown reasons. The D gene and trimming were derived from the DNA, and the V and J assignments and clone size from that table. This sample has around 13,000 clones in its table, and 30% to 35% of those were observed once. The biggest ten clones account for 15% of the sample.

These data are taken from a study of radiation and T cells in renal cell carcinoma (dated by TCRdb to 2018 to 2020). Regarding the study in general: In total, 53 samples underwent TCR beta sequencing: approximately 25 tumors plus 27 peripheral blood samples. In the 45 to 65 samples combined, around 3.9 million unique CDR3 nucleotide sequences were found, encoding roughly 2.5 million unique CDR3 amino acid sequences.

V is clipped by 0 bases and J by 8 bases, and the sequence between their germline boundaries is 14 bases long. CDR1 and CDR2 are drawn from the germline V gene (reference sequence): LNHNV, YYDKDF. Its CDR3 holds 15 amino acids, cysteine through phenylalanine. The kept DNA is CDR3 alone, 45 bases in frame from the first base. This sample's time point label indicates: tumor resected at nephrectomy. The intended sense of this specimen's treatment or condition label: 15 Gy SBRT to primary tumor, nephrectomy 4 weeks later. The samples were drawn from a clinical trial, where primary renal cell carcinomas were treated with 15 Gy of stereotactic body radiation therapy and then removed by nephrectomy 4 weeks afterward. Every patient's renal cell carcinoma showed clear cell pathology. The tumors were dissociated mechanically, digested with collagenase/hyaluronidase at 37 degrees C, processed in gentleMACS C tubes, and kept in liquid nitrogen. The QIAamp DNA Blood Mini Kit (Qiagen) was used to prepare genomic DNA for TCR sequencing. The analyses included just those samples that passed every quality control check.

Broader findings and caveats from the paper: Higher TCR clonality was observed in irradiated tumors than in controls, with an average of about 50% of the repertoire accounted for by the top 100 clonotypes, compared with 43% in nephrectomy-only tumors. The single-armed trial design could not address effects of radiation dose or scheduling on the TCR repertoire. Irradiated tumors contained more dominant CDR3 motifs, and these motifs occupied a larger share of the repertoire than in control tumors. Because only small tumor regions of around 1 g were available, the study did not capture intratumoral heterogeneity. In blood, the top tumor clonotypes increased from baseline to 2 weeks after radiation and then shrank by 4 weeks, which suggests a temporary expansion of tumor-resident clones. Because pretreatment tumor biopsies were not available, the baseline intratumoral presence of clonotypes could not be determined.

The TCR originated in a man between 60 and 75 years old with renal cell carcinoma. The sample here was tumor tissue, taken from a patient whose treatment included radiotherapy and nephrectomy. The chain is made from TRBV15 and TRBJ2-1; there is no confident call for the D gene. DNA sequence: TGTGCCACCAGCAGAGATAGGGCCGGCCTGTATGAGCAGTTCTTC. The encoded protein is CATSRDRAGLYEQFF.